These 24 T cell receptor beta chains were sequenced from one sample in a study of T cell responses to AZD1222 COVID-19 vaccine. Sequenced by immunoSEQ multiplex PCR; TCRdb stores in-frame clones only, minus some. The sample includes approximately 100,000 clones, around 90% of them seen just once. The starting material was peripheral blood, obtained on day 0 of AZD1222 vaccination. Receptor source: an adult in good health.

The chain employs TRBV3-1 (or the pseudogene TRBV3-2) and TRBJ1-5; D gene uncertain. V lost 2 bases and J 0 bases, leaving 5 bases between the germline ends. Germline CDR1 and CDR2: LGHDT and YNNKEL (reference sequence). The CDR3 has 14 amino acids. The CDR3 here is CASSQSYSNQPQHF. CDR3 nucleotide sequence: TGTGCCAGCAGCCAATCTTATAGCAATCAGCCCCAGCATTTT.

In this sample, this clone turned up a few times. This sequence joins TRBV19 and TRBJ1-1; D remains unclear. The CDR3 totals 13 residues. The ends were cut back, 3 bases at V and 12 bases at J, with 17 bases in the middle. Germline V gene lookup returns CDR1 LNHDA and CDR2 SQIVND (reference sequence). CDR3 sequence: CASSIAGDLGSFF. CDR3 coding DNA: TGTGCCAGTAGTATTGCCGGGGATCTTGGGTCTTTCTTT.

The CDR3 is CASSQEPDRVYGYTF. The CDR3 DNA is TGCGCCAGCAGCCAAGAGCCGGACAGGGTCTATGGCTACACCTTC. The rearrangement joins TRBV4-1 to TRBJ1-2; TRBD1 matches 8 bases. The germline gives CDR1 MGHRA, CDR2 YSYEKL. The junction had 4 bases not matched to a gene; V was cut back by 0 bases and J by 4 bases. CDR3 size: 15 residues.

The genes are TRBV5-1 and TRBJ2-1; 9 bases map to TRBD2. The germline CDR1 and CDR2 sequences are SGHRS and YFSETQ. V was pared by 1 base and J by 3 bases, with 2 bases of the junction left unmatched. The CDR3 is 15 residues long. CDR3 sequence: CASSLQRGDYNEQFF. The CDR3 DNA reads TGCGCCAGCAGCTTGCAGCGGGGGGACTACAATGAGCAGTTCTTC.

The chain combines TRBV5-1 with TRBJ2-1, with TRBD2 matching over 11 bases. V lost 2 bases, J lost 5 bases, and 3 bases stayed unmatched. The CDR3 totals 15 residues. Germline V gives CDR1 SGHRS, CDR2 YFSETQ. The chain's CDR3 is CASSFGTSGNNEQFF. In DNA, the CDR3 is TGCGCCAGCAGCTTCGGGACTAGCGGTAACAATGAGCAGTTCTTC.

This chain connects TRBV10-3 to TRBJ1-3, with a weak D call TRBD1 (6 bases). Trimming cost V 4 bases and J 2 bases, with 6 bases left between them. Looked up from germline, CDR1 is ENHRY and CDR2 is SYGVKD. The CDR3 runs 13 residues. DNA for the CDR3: TGTGCCATCAGTGGGGGGCCTGGAAACACCATATATTTT. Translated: CAISGGPGNTIYF.

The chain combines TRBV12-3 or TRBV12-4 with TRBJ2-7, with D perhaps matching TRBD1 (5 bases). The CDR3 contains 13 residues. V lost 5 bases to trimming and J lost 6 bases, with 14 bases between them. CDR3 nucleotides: TGTGCCAGCAGTCCCTCGACAGCGAGCGAGCAGTACTTC. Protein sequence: CASSPSTASEQYF.

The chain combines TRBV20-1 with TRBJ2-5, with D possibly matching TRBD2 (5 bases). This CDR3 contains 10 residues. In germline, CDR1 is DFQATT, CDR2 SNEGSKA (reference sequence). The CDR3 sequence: CSLSEETQYF. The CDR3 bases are TGCAGCCTTAGCGAAGAGACCCAGTACTTC.

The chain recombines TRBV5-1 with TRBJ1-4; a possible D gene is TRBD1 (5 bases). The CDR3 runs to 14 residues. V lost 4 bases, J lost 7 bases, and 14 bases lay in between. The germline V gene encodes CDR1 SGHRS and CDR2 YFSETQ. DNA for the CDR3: TGCGCCAGCAGCCCCAGGGTGGCGAGTGAAAAACTGTTTTTT. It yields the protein CASSPRVASEKLFF. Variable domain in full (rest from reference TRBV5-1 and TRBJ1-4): KAGVTQTPRYLIKTRGQQVTLSCSPISGHRSVSWYQQTPGQGLQFLFEYFSETQRNKGNFPGRFSGRQFSNSRSEMNVSTLELGDSALYLCASSPRVASEKLFFGSGTQLSVL.

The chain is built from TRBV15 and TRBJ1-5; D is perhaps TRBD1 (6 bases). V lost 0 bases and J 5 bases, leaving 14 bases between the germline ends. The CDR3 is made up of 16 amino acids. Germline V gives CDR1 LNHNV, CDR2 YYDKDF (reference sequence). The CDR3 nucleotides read TGTGCCACCAGCAGAGAACAGGGTAGCCCTTATCAGCCCCAGCATTTT. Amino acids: CATSREQGSPYQPQHF.

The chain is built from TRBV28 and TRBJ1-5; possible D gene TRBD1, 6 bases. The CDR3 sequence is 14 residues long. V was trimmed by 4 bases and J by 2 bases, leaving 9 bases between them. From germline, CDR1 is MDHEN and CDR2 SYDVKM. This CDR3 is CASSSYRGNQPQHF. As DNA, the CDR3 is TGTGCCAGCAGTTCCTACAGGGGCAATCAGCCCCAGCATTTT.

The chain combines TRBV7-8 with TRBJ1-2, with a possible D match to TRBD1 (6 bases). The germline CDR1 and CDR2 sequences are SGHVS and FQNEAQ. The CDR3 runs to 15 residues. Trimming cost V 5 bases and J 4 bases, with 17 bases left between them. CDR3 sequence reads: CASSQLRGTGYGYTF. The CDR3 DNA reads TGTGCCAGCAGCCAGCTCAGGGGAACCGGCTATGGCTACACCTTC.

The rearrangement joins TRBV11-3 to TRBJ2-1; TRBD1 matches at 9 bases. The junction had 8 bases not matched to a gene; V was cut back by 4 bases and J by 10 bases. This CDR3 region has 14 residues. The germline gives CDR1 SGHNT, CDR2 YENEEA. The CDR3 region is CASSSGTGFGEQFF. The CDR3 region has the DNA TGTGCCAGCAGCTCCGGGACAGGGTTCGGGGAGCAGTTCTTC.

In DNA, the CDR3 is TGCGCCAGCAGCTTGGTCCCGGGAAGAAACGAGCAGTACTTC. Its translation is CASSLVPGRNEQYF. The V and J genes are TRBV5-1 and TRBJ2-7, with a possible D match to TRBD2 (5 bases). The germline V gene has CDR1 SGHRS and CDR2 YFSETQ. CDR3 length: 14 residues. V was trimmed by 0 bases and J by 5 bases, leaving 12 bases between them. Based on the CDR3 plus reference TRBV5-1 and TRBJ2-7, the full variable domain is KAGVTQTPRYLIKTRGQQVTLSCSPISGHRSVSWYQQTPGQGLQFLFEYFSETQRNKGNFPGRFSGRQFSNSRSEMNVSTLELGDSALYLCASSLVPGRNEQYFGPGTRLTVT.

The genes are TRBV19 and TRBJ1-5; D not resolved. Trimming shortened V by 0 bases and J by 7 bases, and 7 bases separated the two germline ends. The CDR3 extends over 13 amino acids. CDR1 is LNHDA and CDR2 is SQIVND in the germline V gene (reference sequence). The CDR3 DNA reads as TGTGCCAGTAGTATAGACAGCGAACAGCCCCAGCATTTT. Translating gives CASSIDSEQPQHF.

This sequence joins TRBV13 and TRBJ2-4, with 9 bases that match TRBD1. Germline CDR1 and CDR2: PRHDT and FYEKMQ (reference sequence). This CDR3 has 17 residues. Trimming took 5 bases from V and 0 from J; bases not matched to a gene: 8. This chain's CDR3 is CASSAHRGLGAKNIQYF. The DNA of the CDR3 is TGTGCCAGCAGCGCCCACAGGGGGCTGGGAGCCAAAAACATTCAGTACTTC.

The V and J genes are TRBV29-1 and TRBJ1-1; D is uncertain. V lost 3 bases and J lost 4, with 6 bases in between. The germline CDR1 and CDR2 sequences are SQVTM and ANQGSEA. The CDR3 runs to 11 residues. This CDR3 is CSVDRGTEAFF. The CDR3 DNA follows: TGCAGCGTTGACCGGGGCACTGAAGCTTTCTTT.

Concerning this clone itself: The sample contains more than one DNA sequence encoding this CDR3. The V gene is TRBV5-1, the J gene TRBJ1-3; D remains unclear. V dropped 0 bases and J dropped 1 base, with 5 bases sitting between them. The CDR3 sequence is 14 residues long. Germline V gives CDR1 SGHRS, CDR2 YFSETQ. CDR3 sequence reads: CASSLALSGNTIYF. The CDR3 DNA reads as TGCGCCAGCAGCTTGGCACTTTCTGGAAACACCATATATTTT. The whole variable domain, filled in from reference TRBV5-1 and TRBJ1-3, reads KAGVTQTPRYLIKTRGQQVTLSCSPISGHRSVSWYQQTPGQGLQFLFEYFSETQRNKGNFPGRFSGRQFSNSRSEMNVSTLELGDSALYLCASSLALSGNTIYFGEGSWLTVV.

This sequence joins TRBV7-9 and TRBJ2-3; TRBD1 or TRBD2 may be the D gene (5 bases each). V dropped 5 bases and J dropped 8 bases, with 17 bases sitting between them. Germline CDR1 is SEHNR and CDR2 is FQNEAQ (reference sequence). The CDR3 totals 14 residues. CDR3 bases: TGTGCCAGCAGCCCCCCTCCTCGGGGCCCTACGCAGTATTTT. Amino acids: CASSPPPRGPTQYF.

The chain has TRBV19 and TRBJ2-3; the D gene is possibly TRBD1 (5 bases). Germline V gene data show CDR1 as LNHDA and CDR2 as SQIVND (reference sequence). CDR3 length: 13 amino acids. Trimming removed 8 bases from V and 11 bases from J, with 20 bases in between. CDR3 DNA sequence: TGTGCCAGTGCAGACTGGGGCGATACGAGGCAGTATTTT. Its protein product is CASADWGDTRQYF.

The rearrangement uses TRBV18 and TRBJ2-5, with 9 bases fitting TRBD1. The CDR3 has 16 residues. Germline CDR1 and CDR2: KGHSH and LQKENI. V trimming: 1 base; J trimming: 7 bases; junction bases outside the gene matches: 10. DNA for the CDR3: TGTGCCAGCTCACCACGGGAACAGGGGGCTCTGGGGACCCAGTACTTC. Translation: CASSPREQGALGTQYF.

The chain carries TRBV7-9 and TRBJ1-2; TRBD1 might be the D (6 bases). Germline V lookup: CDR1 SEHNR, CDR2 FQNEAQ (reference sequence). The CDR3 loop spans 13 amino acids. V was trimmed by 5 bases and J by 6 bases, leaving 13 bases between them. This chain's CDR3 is CASSARGFDGYTF. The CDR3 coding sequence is TGTGCCAGCAGCGCCAGGGGATTTGATGGCTACACCTTC.

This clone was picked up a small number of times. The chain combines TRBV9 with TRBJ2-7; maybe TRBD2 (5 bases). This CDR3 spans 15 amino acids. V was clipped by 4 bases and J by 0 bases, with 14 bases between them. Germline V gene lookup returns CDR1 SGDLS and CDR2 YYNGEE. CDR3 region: CASSPQPGSSYEQYF. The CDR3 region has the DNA TGTGCCAGCAGCCCCCAGCCGGGAAGCTCCTACGAGCAGTACTTC.

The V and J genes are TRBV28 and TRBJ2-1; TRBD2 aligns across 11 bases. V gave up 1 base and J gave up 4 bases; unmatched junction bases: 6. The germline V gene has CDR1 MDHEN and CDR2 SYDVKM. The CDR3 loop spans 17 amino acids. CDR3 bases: TGTGCCAGCAGTTTATCGGGACTAGCGGAACTTTACAATGAGCAGTTCTTC. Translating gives CASSLSGLAELYNEQFF.